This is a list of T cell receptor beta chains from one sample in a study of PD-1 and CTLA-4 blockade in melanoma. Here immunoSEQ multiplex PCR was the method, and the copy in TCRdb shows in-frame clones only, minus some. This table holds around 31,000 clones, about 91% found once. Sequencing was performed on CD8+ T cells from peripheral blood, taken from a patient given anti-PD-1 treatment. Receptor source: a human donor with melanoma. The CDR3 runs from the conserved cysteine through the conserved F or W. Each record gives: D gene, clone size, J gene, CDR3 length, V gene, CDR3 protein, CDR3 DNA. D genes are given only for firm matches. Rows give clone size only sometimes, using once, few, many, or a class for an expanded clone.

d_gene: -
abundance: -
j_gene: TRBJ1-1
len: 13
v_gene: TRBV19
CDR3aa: CASSLGVGTEAFF
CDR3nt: TGTGCCAGTAGTCTTGGGGTGGGCACTGAAGCTTTCTTT

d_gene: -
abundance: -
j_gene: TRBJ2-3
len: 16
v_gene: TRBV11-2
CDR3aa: CASSLEDTVFTDTQYF
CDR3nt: TGTGCCAGCAGCTTAGAAGACACGGTTTTCACAGATACGCAGTATTTT

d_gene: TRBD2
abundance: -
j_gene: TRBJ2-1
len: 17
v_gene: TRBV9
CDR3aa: CASSVAVSGSSYNEQFF
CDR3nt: TGTGCCAGCAGCGTAGCCGTTAGCGGGTCTTCCTACAATGAGCAGTTCTTC

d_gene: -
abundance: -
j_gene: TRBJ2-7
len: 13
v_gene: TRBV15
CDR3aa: CATSRDNSYEQYF
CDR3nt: TGTGCCACCAGCAGAGATAACAGCTACGAGCAGTACTTC

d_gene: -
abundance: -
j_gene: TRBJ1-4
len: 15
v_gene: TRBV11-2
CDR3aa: CASSLEGPGTEKLFF
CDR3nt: TGTGCCAGCAGCTTAGAGGGCCCGGGTACAGAAAAACTGTTTTTT

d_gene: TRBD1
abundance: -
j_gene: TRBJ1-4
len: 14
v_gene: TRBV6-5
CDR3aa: CASTRTGKDEKLFF
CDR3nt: TGTGCCAGCACCAGGACAGGGAAGGATGAAAAACTGTTTTTT

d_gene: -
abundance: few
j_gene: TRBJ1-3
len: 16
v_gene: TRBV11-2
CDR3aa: CASSLDPRSLSNTIYF
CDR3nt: TGTGCCAGCAGCTTAGATCCCAGATCGCTGAGTAACACCATATATTTT

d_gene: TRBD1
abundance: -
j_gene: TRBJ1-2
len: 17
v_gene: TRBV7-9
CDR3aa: CASSPVPGQGSHYGYTF
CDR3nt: TGTGCCAGCAGCCCCGTCCCGGGACAGGGCTCCCACTATGGCTACACCTTC

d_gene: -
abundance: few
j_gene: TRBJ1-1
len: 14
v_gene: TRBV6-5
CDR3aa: CASTLGRGWTEAFF
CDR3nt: TGTGCCAGCACCCTCGGTAGGGGCTGGACTGAAGCTTTCTTT

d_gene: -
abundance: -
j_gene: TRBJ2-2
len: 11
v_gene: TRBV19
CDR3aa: CASSWAGELFF
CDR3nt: TGTGCCAGTAGTTGGGCCGGGGAGCTGTTTTTT

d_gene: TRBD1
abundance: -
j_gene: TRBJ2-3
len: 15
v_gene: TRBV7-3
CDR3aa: CASSSGQGVTDTQYF
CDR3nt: TGTGCCAGCAGCTCGGGACAGGGGGTAACAGATACGCAGTATTTT

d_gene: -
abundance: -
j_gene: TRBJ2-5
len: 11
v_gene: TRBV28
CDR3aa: CASSFTETQYF
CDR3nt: TGTGCCAGCAGTTTTACGGAGACCCAGTACTTC

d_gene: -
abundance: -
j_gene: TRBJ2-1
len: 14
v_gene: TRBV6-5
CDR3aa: CASKEAPRIDEQFF
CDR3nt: TGTGCCAGCAAGGAGGCACCCCGGATCGATGAGCAGTTCTTC

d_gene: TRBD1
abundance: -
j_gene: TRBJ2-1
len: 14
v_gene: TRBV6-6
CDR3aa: CASSYTQGGDEQFF
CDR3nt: TGTGCCAGCAGTTACACACAGGGGGGCGATGAGCAGTTCTTC

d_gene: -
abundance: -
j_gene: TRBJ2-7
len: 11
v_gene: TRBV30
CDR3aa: CAWSVQDEQYF
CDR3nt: TGTGCCTGGAGTGTACAAGACGAGCAGTACTTC

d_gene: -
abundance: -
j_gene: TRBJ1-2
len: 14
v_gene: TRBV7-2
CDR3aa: CASSSGGADYGYTF
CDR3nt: TGTGCCAGCAGCTCCGGGGGGGCGGACTATGGCTACACCTTC

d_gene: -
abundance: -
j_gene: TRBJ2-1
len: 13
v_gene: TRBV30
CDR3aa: CAWRRGSLNEQFF
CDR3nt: TGTGCCTGGAGGAGAGGGAGTTTAAATGAGCAGTTCTTC

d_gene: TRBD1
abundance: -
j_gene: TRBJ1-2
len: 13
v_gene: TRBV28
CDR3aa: CASSHDRAYGYTF
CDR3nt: TGTGCCAGCAGTCACGACAGGGCCTATGGCTACACCTTC